The 8 T cell receptor beta chains given below trace back to one sample, sequenced in a study of shared clonotypes between healthy human individuals. Profiled with immunoSEQ multiplex PCR; TCRdb holds only in-frame clones, not every one. This table holds approximately 2,000,000 clones, 80% to 95% found once. Specimen: naive CD4+ T cells from PBMCs. Subset of the sample: CD45RA+ positively selected. Receptors originate from a young man in good health. Some clones in this sample may be carry-over from other donors' samples.

V gene TRBV29-1 combines with J gene TRBJ1-2, with D hard to call. CDR1 and CDR2 (germline): SQVTM, ANQGSEA. V gave up 4 bases and J gave up 8 bases, with 14 bases separating them. There are 12 residues in the CDR3. The CDR3 region has the DNA TGCAGCGTTGTCCCCGCGGGTGACGGCTACACCTTC. This codes for CSVVPAGDGYTF.

About this clone itself: This sample includes further DNA sequences coding for the same CDR3. The chain has TRBV2 and TRBJ2-1, with D possibly TRBD2 on 5 matching bases. V lost 2 bases and J 10 bases, leaving 6 bases between the germline ends. This CDR3 is built from 11 residues. Germline CDR1 is SNHLY and CDR2 is FYNNEI. CDR3 sequence (DNA): TGTGCCAGCAGTGAACGGAGGGAGCAGTTCTTC. This sequence encodes CASSERREQFF.

V is TRBV4-1 and J is TRBJ2-2, with 8 bases aligning to TRBD1. Germline lookup yields CDR1 MGHRA and CDR2 YSYEKL. V lost 3 bases, J lost 0 bases, and 3 bases stayed unmatched. This CDR3 has 16 residues. CDR3 DNA: TGCGCCAGCAGCCAGCAGGGGGCTGCGAACACCGGGGAGCTGTTTTTT. Translation gives CASSQQGAANTGELFF.

V and J are TRBV5-1 and TRBJ2-1, with 8 nucleotides matching TRBD2. Germline CDR1 reads SGHRS; CDR2 reads YFSETQ. With V trimmed by 0 bases and J by 7 bases, 12 bases remained unmatched. This CDR3 has 17 amino acids. CDR3: CASSLGHTNTGGNEQFF. CDR3 DNA: TGCGCCAGCAGCTTGGGCCATACTAACACGGGAGGGAATGAGCAGTTCTTC.

The rearrangement uses TRBV7-9 and TRBJ2-7, with D uncertain. The germline V gene encodes CDR1 SEHNR and CDR2 FQNEAQ (reference sequence). CDR3 length: 15 amino acids. V was shortened by 3 bases and J by 2 bases, with 14 bases between the two germline ends. The DNA for the CDR3 is TGTGCCAGCAGCTTCTCCGGGCCCCAGGCCTACGAGCAGTACTTC. As protein: CASSFSGPQAYEQYF.

This rearrangement joins TRBV7-2 to TRBJ2-1; TRBD1 aligns across 7 bases. This CDR3 spans 16 amino acids. The V segment lost 5 bases and the J segment 0 bases; nucleotides outside the gene matches: 7. Looked up from germline, CDR1 is SGHTA and CDR2 is FQGNSA. The CDR3 is CASSPLRDSSYNEQFF. The CDR3, as DNA: TGTGCCAGCAGCCCGCTCCGGGACAGCTCCTACAATGAGCAGTTCTTC.

This clone was picked up one time. The chain employs TRBV4-1 and TRBJ2-1; 8 nucleotides match TRBD2. Trimming took 5 bases from V and 2 from J; bases not matched to a gene: 8. From germline, CDR1 is MGHRA and CDR2 YSYEKL. The CDR3 sequence is 16 residues long. The CDR3 sequence: CASSTLAGPTYNEQFF. Here the CDR3 DNA reads TGCGCCAGCAGCACATTAGCGGGACCGACCTACAATGAGCAGTTCTTC.

The CDR3 coding sequence is TGCGCCAGCAGCTTGGCGGTCCAGGGAGGATCCTACGAGCAGTACTTC. Protein sequence: CASSLAVQGGSYEQYF. The V and J genes are TRBV5-1 and TRBJ2-7, with a weak D call TRBD2 (6 bases). The CDR3 has 16 residues. The V end lost 0 bases, the J end lost 1 base, and 14 bases lay between the germline ends. CDR1 and CDR2 from the germline V gene are SGHRS and YFSETQ.